This T cell receptor (beta chain) was recorded in a study of blood T cell repertoires in COVID-19. In the study overall: From the United States, Italy and Spain came samples of acute and convalescent COVID-19. T cells, B-cell-depleted T cells, or PBMCs supplied cDNA or gDNA.

This CDR3 region has 16 residues. CDR1 LGHDT and CDR2 YNNKEL come from the germline V gene (reference sequence). Unmatched junction bases numbered 10, after V lost 1 base and J lost 6 bases. Per the authors' pipeline: The assay estimated nucleated cells by amplifying reference gene primers. Sequenced by immunoSEQ multiplex PCR; TCRdb stores in-frame clones only, minus some. The V and J calls and clone size are taken from that table; D and trimming were inferred from the DNA. Found here are some 150,000 clones, roughly 80% of them singletons; the top ten hold over 0.5%. The clonotype comes from a man aged 60 to 69 with acute or convalescent COVID-19. The specimen sequenced was peripheral blood. The chain combines TRBV3-1 (or the pseudogene TRBV3-2) with TRBJ2-7; 9 bases are a match to TRBD2. As DNA, the CDR3 is TGTGCCAGCAGCCAAGGTTTCGGGACTAGCATCTCCGAGCAGTACTTC. Encoded protein: CASSQGFGTSISEQYF.